These 22 T cell receptor beta chains originate from one sample sequenced in a study of blood T cell repertoires in COVID-19. This table comes from immunoSEQ multiplex PCR, and its TCRdb copy is limited to in-frame clones, with some not included. The table has approximately 92,000 clones, 82% seen once. Sequenced input: peripheral blood. These receptors were taken from a man older than 75 with acute or convalescent COVID-19.

The CDR3: CASSLAGDSIGNTIYF. The CDR3 bases are TGCGCCAGCAGCTTGGCCGGGGACTCTATAGGAAACACCATATATTTT. This chain links TRBV5-1 with TRBJ1-3, with D possibly being TRBD1 (5 bases). The CDR3 sequence is 16 residues long. V was pared by 0 bases and J by 4 bases, with 14 bases between. CDR1 and CDR2 from the germline V gene are SGHRS and YFSETQ.

This clone appeared a few times. The rearrangement links TRBV5-1 to TRBJ1-1; 12 nucleotides line up with TRBD1. Losses at the gene ends were 0 bases for V and 2 bases for J; bases not matched to a gene: 8. The CDR3 is made up of 18 amino acids. CDR1 is SGHRS, CDR2 YFSETQ, per germline. The CDR3 DNA sequence: TGCGCCAGCAGCTTGGGGGACAGGGGGCCATTAAAAAACACTGAAGCTTTCTTT. As protein: CASSLGDRGPLKNTEAFF.

The chain links TRBV5-8 to TRBJ2-6; 10 bases map to TRBD1. Trimming at V came to 0 bases and at J to 0 bases, leaving 6 bases not matched to a gene. The CDR3 covers 19 residues. CDR1 is SGHTS and CDR2 is YDEGEE in the germline V gene. In nucleotides, the CDR3 is TGTGCCAGCAGCTTGGGACAGGGGGCTTCCCTCTCTGGGGCCAACGTCCTGACTTTC. It codes for CASSLGQGASLSGANVLTF.

The chain is built from TRBV3-1 (or the pseudogene TRBV3-2) and TRBJ1-2, with TRBD1 matching over 7 bases. Trimming took 4 bases from V and 7 from J; bases not matched to a gene: 12. The CDR3 is 15 amino acids. Germline assignment: CDR1 LGHDT and CDR2 YNNKEL (reference sequence). CDR3 nucleotides: TGTGCCAGCAGCCTAGGGGACAGTCGCCTGGGTGGCTACACCTTC. Translation: CASSLGDSRLGGYTF.

The genes are TRBV4-3 and TRBJ2-2, with unresolved D. The CDR3 runs 14 residues. CDR1 and CDR2 (germline): LGHNA, YSLEER. Trimming took off 2 bases at V and 5 bases at J, with 9 bases between the two ends. The CDR3 loop reads CASSQTSRTGELFF. The CDR3 DNA reads TGCGCCAGCAGCCAAACATCCAGAACCGGGGAGCTGTTTTTT.

Only a few counts were recorded for this clone. The chain links TRBV6-1 to TRBJ2-3; the D gene is possibly TRBD1 (5 bases). V lost 1 base and J lost 1, with 18 bases in between. This CDR3 contains 18 residues. CDR1 MNHNS and CDR2 SASEGT come from the germline V gene. The CDR3 nucleotides are TGTGCCAGCAGTGAAGGATTTTGGATAGGGGCCCGCACAGATACGCAGTATTTT. It codes for CASSEGFWIGARTDTQYF.

DNA for the CDR3: TGTGCCACCAGTGATTTCAGGGGTATCGGCTACACCTTC. It codes for CATSDFRGIGYTF. V gene TRBV24-1 combines with J gene TRBJ1-2, with D possibly being TRBD1 (6 bases). This CDR3 comprises 13 residues. Germline V gene lookup returns CDR1 KGHDR and CDR2 SFDVKD. V lost 1 base to trimming and J lost 8 bases, with 10 bases between them.

The chain joins TRBV7-2 to TRBJ1-4; the match to TRBD1 covers 7 bases. The trim removed 7 bases at V and 5 bases at J, leaving 13 bases unmatched. Germline V gene lookup returns CDR1 SGHTA and CDR2 FQGNSA. The CDR3 is 16 residues long. This chain's CDR3 is CASTPGQRTQNEKLFF. The CDR3 coding sequence is TGTGCCAGCACCCCGGGACAGCGAACCCAAAATGAAAAACTGTTTTTT.

V and J are TRBV9 and TRBJ1-2, with TRBD1 identical over 9 bases. Germline CDR1 is SGDLS and CDR2 is YYNGEE. The ends lost 3 bases at V and 5 bases at J; junction bases unmatched: 14. This CDR3 contains 17 residues. The chain's CDR3 is CASSEGTGFGIPYGYTF. CDR3 coding DNA: TGTGCCAGCAGCGAAGGGACAGGGTTCGGGATTCCTTATGGCTACACCTTC.

The chain couples TRBV19 to TRBJ2-7; 10 positions agree with TRBD2. The CDR3 spans 17 residues. Trimming removed 4 bases from V and 0 bases from J; junction bases left unmatched: 9. Germline V CDR1 and CDR2: LNHDA, SQIVND (reference sequence). The chain's CDR3 is CASSSQAGGPNSYEQYF. DNA for the CDR3: TGTGCCAGTAGTAGCCAAGCGGGAGGGCCCAACTCCTACGAGCAGTACTTC.

The V call is TRBV5-5, the J call TRBJ2-1; a possible D gene is TRBD2 (5 bases). Trimming removed 2 bases at V and 0 bases at J, with 6 bases between. CDR3 length: 14 amino acids. In germline, CDR1 is SGHKS, CDR2 YYEKEE (reference sequence). For the CDR3, the DNA is TGTGCCAGCAGCTTAGACTACTCCTACAATGAGCAGTTCTTC. Its translation is CASSLDYSYNEQFF.

The chain employs TRBV11-2 and TRBJ1-2; maybe TRBD1 (5 bases). The CDR3 is 13 residues long. V lost 5 bases and J 2 bases, leaving 9 bases between the germline ends. In germline, CDR1 is SGHAT, CDR2 FQNNGV. The CDR3 DNA is TGTGCCAGCAGCCTCCCAGGGAACTATGGCTACACCTTC. Translation: CASSLPGNYGYTF.

The V call is TRBV5-1, the J call TRBJ2-7; 7 bases line up with TRBD1. V lost 2 bases to trimming and J lost 3 bases; unmatched junction nucleotides: 8. CDR1 and CDR2 (germline): SGHRS, YFSETQ. The CDR3 covers 15 residues. The CDR3 DNA follows: TGCGCCAGCAGCTTTTCCGGGACAGCCGGCTACGAGCAGTACTTC. It codes for CASSFSGTAGYEQYF. The full variable domain, with the rest looked up from reference TRBV5-1 and TRBJ2-7, is KAGVTQTPRYLIKTRGQQVTLSCSPISGHRSVSWYQQTPGQGLQFLFEYFSETQRNKGNFPGRFSGRQFSNSRSEMNVSTLELGDSALYLCASSFSGTAGYEQYFGPGTRLTVT.

The chain couples TRBV6-2 or TRBV6-3 to TRBJ2-4; 7 bases fit TRBD1. This CDR3 is built from 16 residues. Trimming cost V 6 bases and J 6 bases; bases outside gene matches: 14. Germline V CDR1 and CDR2: MNHEY, SVGEGT. In nucleotides, the CDR3 is TGTGCCAGCAGCCCCCGGGCGACAGGGTGGAGAAACATTCAGTACTTC. Protein: CASSPRATGWRNIQYF.

This sequence joins TRBV6-2 or TRBV6-3 and TRBJ1-6; perhaps TRBD1 as D (5 bases). The CDR3 is made up of 15 amino acids. Trimming took 5 bases from V and 9 from J, leaving 17 bases between them. Germline CDR1 reads MNHEY; CDR2 reads SVGEGT. CDR3: CASSQIGRTGSPLHF. CDR3 nucleotides: TGTGCCAGCAGTCAGATCGGACGTACAGGTTCACCCCTCCACTTT.

The chain couples TRBV10-3 to TRBJ2-7, with TRBD2 identical over 10 bases. This CDR3 has 15 residues. V gave up 2 bases and J gave up 3 bases; unmatched junction bases: 4. The germline V gene has CDR1 ENHRY and CDR2 SYGVKD. CDR3 DNA: TGTGCCATCAGTGAGGGGTTAGCGGGAGGCTACGAGCAGTACTTC. This translates into CAISEGLAGGYEQYF.

The chain uses TRBV19 and TRBJ1-1; 9 nucleotides line up with TRBD1. The CDR3 spans 15 residues. Trimming removed 2 bases from V and 4 bases from J; junction bases left unmatched: 5. Germline V CDR1 and CDR2: LNHDA, SQIVND (reference sequence). The CDR3, as DNA: TGTGCCAGTAGTATATTGACAGGGGGGAGCACTGAAGCTTTCTTT. This translates into CASSILTGGSTEAFF.

The chain has TRBV2 and TRBJ1-6, with 7 bases that match TRBD1. The CDR3 runs 13 residues. Losses at the gene ends were 8 bases for V and 6 bases for J; bases not matched to a gene: 4. CDR1 and CDR2 from the germline V gene are SNHLY and FYNNEI. The CDR3 region is CASVDRVNSPLHF. The CDR3, as DNA: TGTGCCAGCGTTGACAGGGTTAATTCACCCCTCCACTTT.

This chain links TRBV19 with TRBJ1-6; TRBD1 is a possible D gene (6 bases). This CDR3 comprises 13 residues. V lost 4 bases and J 9 bases, leaving 10 bases between the germline ends. CDR1 is LNHDA, CDR2 SQIVND, per germline (reference sequence). CDR3 coding DNA: TGTGCCAGTAGTACCGGACAGACTTCACCCCTCCACTTT. Translating it yields CASSTGQTSPLHF.

The V gene is TRBV7-2, the J gene TRBJ1-3, with 7 bases aligning to TRBD1. The CDR3 consists of 14 residues. The junction had 5 bases not matched to a gene; V was cut back by 5 bases and J by 4 bases. Germline assignment: CDR1 SGHTA and CDR2 FQGNSA. CDR3 DNA: TGTGCCAGCAGCACCGACAGGGTAGGAAACACCATATATTTT. This codes for CASSTDRVGNTIYF.

This clone is a singleton in its sample. The chain couples TRBV5-1 to TRBJ2-3; D might be TRBD2 (6 bases). The germline gives CDR1 SGHRS, CDR2 YFSETQ. V lost 0 bases and J 6 bases, leaving 14 bases between the germline ends. The CDR3 covers 15 residues. The CDR3 DNA follows: TGCGCCAGCAGCTTGGCAGGCGGGACGCGGGATACGCAGTATTTT. Translating it yields CASSLAGGTRDTQYF. Full variable domain (outside the CDR3, taken from reference TRBV5-1 and TRBJ2-3): KAGVTQTPRYLIKTRGQQVTLSCSPISGHRSVSWYQQTPGQGLQFLFEYFSETQRNKGNFPGRFSGRQFSNSRSEMNVSTLELGDSALYLCASSLAGGTRDTQYFGPGTRLTVL.

The chain is built from TRBV2 and TRBJ2-2; weak D call: TRBD1 (5 bases). Trimming removed 3 bases from V and 0 bases from J, with 8 bases in between. The CDR3 is 15 residues long. Germline V gives CDR1 SNHLY, CDR2 FYNNEI. The CDR3 coding sequence is TGTGCCAGCAGTGAGCTCAGGGCGAACACCGGGGAGCTGTTTTTT. It is translated as CASSELRANTGELFF.